The 22 T cell receptor beta chains reported below all come from one sample, sequenced in a study of persistence of HIV-infected CD4 T cells. Cells were stimulated with CMV-infected fibroblast lysates at approximately 10 ug/mL. CD40L/CD69 double-negative CD45RO-high memory CD4+ T cells were collected. The libraries were made with immunoSEQ version 4 in survey mode. Here immunoSEQ multiplex PCR was the method, and the copy in TCRdb shows in-frame clones only, minus some. The table records roughly 35,000 clones, 75% to 90% of them present only once. These receptors have no known antigen. The sequenced sample was CD4+ T cells sorted from PBMCs after roughly 18-hour stimulation, obtained from a patient who received antiretroviral therapy. The receptors here all came from an adult man with HIV who was CMV-seropositive.

This clone occurred a few times. This sequence joins TRBV3-1 (or the pseudogene TRBV3-2) and TRBJ1-6; the D gene is possibly TRBD1 (6 bases). Per the germline V gene, CDR1 is LGHDT and CDR2 is YNNKEL (reference sequence). This CDR3 contains 15 residues. The ends were cut back, 1 base at V and 3 bases at J, with 7 bases in the middle. CDR3 DNA: TGTGCCAGCAGCCAAGCGGACAGCTATAATTCACCCCTCCACTTT. Translation: CASSQADSYNSPLHF.

This chain links TRBV5-4 with TRBJ1-3; 10 nucleotides match TRBD1. The CDR3 sequence is 16 residues long. Germline V CDR1 and CDR2: SGHNT, YYREEE (reference sequence). J was trimmed by 0 bases and V by 6 bases; bases with no gene match: 6. The CDR3 spells CASTLDRGTSGNTIYF. The CDR3 DNA follows: TGTGCCAGCACCCTGGACAGGGGGACCTCTGGAAACACCATATATTTT.

The chain recombines TRBV5-1 with TRBJ2-7; TRBD2 agrees at 13 bases. Germline trimming cut 4 bases from V and 2 bases from J; bases unmatched to any gene: 3. Germline V gene sequence: CDR1 SGHRS, CDR2 YFSETQ. The CDR3 runs to 15 residues. The CDR3 spells CASSPLAGGPYEQYF. The CDR3 DNA reads as TGCGCCAGCAGCCCACTAGCGGGGGGGCCCTACGAGCAGTACTTC.

This chain links TRBV20-1 with TRBJ2-3; the D call may be TRBD1 or TRBD2 (7 bases each). The CDR3 spans 16 residues. Trimming removed 3 bases at V and 5 bases at J, with 21 bases between. Germline loops: CDR1 DFQATT, CDR2 SNEGSKA (reference sequence). The CDR3 DNA is TGCAGTGCTAGTTCCCATCAGGGGGGGGTGGAAGATACGCAGTATTTT. Its protein product is CSASSHQGGVEDTQYF.

The sample holds a few counts of this clone. The chain is built from TRBV7-8 and TRBJ2-2, with D possibly TRBD1 on 5 matching bases. Germline-derived CDR1 and CDR2 are SGHVS and FQNEAQ. The germline V and J ends were trimmed by 5 bases and 4 bases, with 8 bases remaining between them. The CDR3 is 13 residues long. The CDR3: CASSGHTTGELFF. The CDR3 DNA sequence: TGTGCCAGCAGCGGACACACCACCGGGGAGCTGTTTTTT.

J is TRBJ2-7 and V is TRBV12-3 or TRBV12-4, with D tentatively TRBD1 (5 bases). Trimming cost V 3 bases and J 2 bases, with 8 bases left between them. The CDR3 contains 13 residues. The CDR3 loop reads CASSLVQAYEQYF. CDR3 nucleotides: TGTGCCAGCAGTTTGGTACAGGCCTACGAGCAGTACTTC.

The J gene is TRBJ1-5, the V gene TRBV2; D unresolved. CDR3 length: 13 amino acids. CDR1 is SNHLY and CDR2 is FYNNEI in the germline V gene. The V end lost 3 bases, the J end lost 7 bases, and 10 bases lay between the germline ends. The CDR3 protein is CASSESGWQPQHF. The CDR3 DNA follows: TGTGCCAGCAGTGAGTCGGGGTGGCAGCCCCAGCATTTT.

The chain links TRBV7-2 to TRBJ2-5; 11 bases align to TRBD2. The end of the DNA aligns better with TRBJ2-7, so the J call may be wrong. This CDR3 region has 17 residues. The germline gives CDR1 SGHTA, CDR2 FQGNSA. CDR3 sequence reads: CASSPRGLAGNSYEQYF. In DNA form, the CDR3 reads TGTGCCAGCAGCCCTCGCGGACTAGCGGGTAACTCCTACGAGCAGTACTTC.

The chain is built from TRBV21-1 and TRBJ1-2. TRBV21-1 is assigned pseudogene status. The CDR3 covers 13 residues. The CDR3 DNA reads TGTGCCATTTTCCGAGGGGGGGCTAAGGGCTACACCTTC. Residues: CAIFRGGAKGYTF.

This sequence joins TRBV3-1 (or the pseudogene TRBV3-2) and TRBJ1-5, with TRBD1 as a possible D gene (5 bases). V lost 4 bases and J lost 7, with 17 bases in between. The CDR3 sequence is 15 residues long. Germline loops: CDR1 LGHDT, CDR2 YNNKEL (reference sequence). The CDR3 region is CASSPHGGEVQPQHF. The CDR3 bases are TGTGCCAGCAGCCCCCACGGGGGGGAGGTACAGCCCCAGCATTTT.

The chain has TRBV4-1 and TRBJ1-4; 10 nucleotides match TRBD1. The V and J ends lost 4 bases and 1 base, in that order; junction bases with no gene match: 9. The CDR3 is 18 residues long. Germline loops: CDR1 MGHRA, CDR2 YSYEKL. The CDR3 bases are TGCGCCAGCAGCCCTGGACAGGGGGATAGGCGAACTAATGAAAAACTGTTTTTT. Translating it yields CASSPGQGDRRTNEKLFF.

This chain links TRBV3-1 (or the pseudogene TRBV3-2) with TRBJ1-2, with D uncertain. Between the trimmed V and J ends, which lost 3 bases and 2 bases, there was a span of 4 bases. The germline V gene encodes CDR1 LGHDT and CDR2 YNNKEL (reference sequence). The CDR3 sequence is 12 residues long. The CDR3 DNA reads as TGTGCCAGCAGCCAGGTCAACTATGGCTACACCTTC. Translated: CASSQVNYGYTF.

The table lists this clone with a few counts. The V gene is TRBV25-1, the J gene TRBJ2-4; D is undetermined. The germline CDR1 and CDR2 sequences are MGHDK and SYGVNS. CDR3 length equals 14 residues. Trimming removed 5 bases at V and 14 bases at J, with 22 bases between. The CDR3 region has the DNA TGTGCCAGCAGTTTACCCGGACCCACTGAGAAAAAGTACTTC. This gives the protein CASSLPGPTEKKYF. Using reference TRBV25-1 and TRBJ2-4 for the parts outside the CDR3, the full variable domain is EADIYQTPRYLVIGTGKKITLECSQTMGHDKMYWYQQDPGMELHLIHYSYGVNSTEKGDLSSESTVSRIRTEHFPLTLESARPSHTSQYLCASSLPGPTEKKYFGAGTRLSVL.

V gene TRBV19 combines with J gene TRBJ2-1; D possibly corresponds to TRBD2 (5 bases). Germline CDR1 LNHDA, CDR2 SQIVND (reference sequence). Trimming took 8 bases from V and 5 from J, leaving 19 bases between them. The CDR3 covers 15 residues. CDR3 region: CASGPRERWNNEQFF. CDR3 DNA sequence: TGTGCCAGTGGACCCCGGGAAAGGTGGAACAATGAGCAGTTCTTC.

The chain carries TRBV5-6 and TRBJ1-6, with 8 bases fitting TRBD1. Germline CDR1 is SGHDT and CDR2 is YYEEEE. The CDR3 contains 15 residues. The J segment lost 9 bases and the V segment lost 4 bases, leaving 9 bases of the junction unmatched. CDR3 DNA sequence: TGTGCCAGCAGCCAGACAGGGGTTAAAGGTTCACCCCTCCACTTT. Translated, it gives CASSQTGVKGSPLHF.

V is TRBV6-5 and J is TRBJ2-1; D may be TRBD1 (6 bases). Trimming left V 6 bases short and J 4 bases short, with 16 bases between. The CDR3 covers 15 residues. Germline assignment: CDR1 MNHEY and CDR2 SVGAGI. The CDR3 DNA reads TGTGCCAGCAGACGACAGGCCTTGGGGTACAATGAGCAGTTCTTC. This encodes CASRRQALGYNEQFF.

V and J are TRBV6-5 and TRBJ1-5; D not resolved. The CDR3 is made up of 15 amino acids. V lost 10 bases and J lost 0, with 16 bases in between. Germline V gene data show CDR1 as MNHEY and CDR2 as SVGAGI. The CDR3 region has the DNA TGTGCCACCCTGATTCTTTCCCTTAGCAATCAGCCCCAGCATTTT. Translated: CATLILSLSNQPQHF.

This rearrangement joins TRBV6-1 to TRBJ1-5; D may be TRBD1 (5 bases). V lost 3 bases and J lost 6, with 15 bases in between. Germline lookup yields CDR1 MNHNS and CDR2 SASEGT. The CDR3 is 15 amino acids. CDR3: CASSEMWQGTQPQHF. The CDR3 region has the DNA TGTGCCAGCAGTGAGATGTGGCAGGGAACTCAGCCCCAGCATTTT.

The rearrangement links TRBV6-6 to TRBJ2-7; the D is unclear. CDR1 is MNHNY and CDR2 is SVGAGI in the germline V gene (reference sequence). The CDR3 loop spans 15 amino acids. V dropped 0 bases and J dropped 6 bases, with 15 bases sitting between them. CDR3: CASSYSSPRVAEQYF. The CDR3 DNA reads TGTGCCAGCAGTTACTCGAGCCCCCGGGTGGCCGAGCAGTACTTC.

The table lists this clone with a count of one. The rearrangement joins TRBV5-1 to TRBJ2-7, with a weak D call TRBD1 (6 bases). The CDR3 is made up of 16 amino acids. V was clipped by 1 base and J by 4 bases, with 18 bases between them. Germline V lookup: CDR1 SGHRS, CDR2 YFSETQ. CDR3 in amino acids: CASSLNLGAGAYEQYF. The CDR3 DNA follows: TGCGCCAGCAGCTTGAATCTGGGGGCAGGGGCTTACGAGCAGTACTTC. The complete variable domain, with remaining parts taken from reference TRBV5-1 and TRBJ2-7, reads KAGVTQTPRYLIKTRGQQVTLSCSPISGHRSVSWYQQTPGQGLQFLFEYFSETQRNKGNFPGRFSGRQFSNSRSEMNVSTLELGDSALYLCASSLNLGAGAYEQYFGPGTRLTVT.

The chain links TRBV28 to TRBJ1-4; TRBD1 matches at 9 bases. V was clipped by 6 bases and J by 6 bases; unmatched bases: 8. Germline V gene sequence: CDR1 MDHEN, CDR2 SYDVKM. This CDR3 is built from 15 residues. The CDR3 sequence: CASREQTGGHEKLFF. CDR3 sequence (DNA): TGTGCCAGCAGGGAACAGACAGGGGGACATGAAAAACTGTTTTTT.

CDR3 nucleotides: TGTGCCAGCGGTGCAGGCGAAAGGACTGAAGCTTTCTTT. Translation gives CASGAGERTEAFF. The chain joins TRBV28 to TRBJ1-1; no definite D call. The germline V gene encodes CDR1 MDHEN and CDR2 SYDVKM. Between the trimmed V and J ends, which lost 8 bases and 5 bases, there was a span of 15 bases. The CDR3 totals 13 residues.